These T cell receptor beta chains were read from a single sample in a study of T-cell reconstitution after alpha-beta-depleted transplantation in children. TCRdb re-analysed the PCR reads in MiXCR, keeping a single row per CDR3 protein. In the table there are about 900,000 distinct CDR3 sequences, under 30% of which are singletons. The sequencing here drew on PBMCs, mostly from graft donor cells, taken 360 days after TCRalphabeta/CD19-depleted stem cell transplant. Receptor source: a boy younger than two who had a stem cell transplant for SCID, so the T cells may come from the graft donor. CDR3s include the opening cysteine and the closing phenylalanine or tryptophan. The D gene is left open where the match is weak. Clone sizes are given selectively: once, few, many, or a class where the clone is expanded.

d_call | j_call | clone_size | v_call | cdr3_nt | cdr3_aa
TRBD1 | TRBJ1-1 | NA | TRBV7-2 | TGTGCCAGCAGCGGCGGAGGGACAGTCAACACTGAAGCTTTCTTT | CASSGGGTVNTEAFF
TRBD2 | TRBJ2-2 | few | TRBV5-5 | TGTGCCAGCTCTCCGCAGCGGGGGTTCAACACCGGGGAGCTGTTTTTT | CASSPQRGFNTGELFF
TRBD1 | TRBJ1-4 | NA | TRBV5-1 | TGCGCCAGCAGCCCGGACAGGGAGAATGAAAAACTGTTTTTT | CASSPDRENEKLFF
NA | TRBJ1-5 | once | TRBV19 | TGTGCCAGTAGTACGGACCGAATATCCCAATATAGCAATCAGCCCCAGCATTTT | CASSTDRISQYSNQPQHF
NA | TRBJ2-1 | NA | TRBV3-1 | TGTGCCAGCAGCCAAGAGACAGGGAGGATCTTC | CASSQETGRIF
TRBD2 | TRBJ2-1 | once | TRBV20-1 | TGCAGTGCTCCCAGAGCGGGGCCAGAAGGTGAGCAGTTCTTC | CSAPRAGPEGEQFF
NA | TRBJ2-7 | few | TRBV20-1 | TGCAGTGCTAGTCCCCTCTACGAGCAGTACTTC | CSASPLYEQYF
NA | TRBJ1-6 | few | TRBV5-1 | TGCGCCAGCAGCCTCGGGCACCTTGATTCACCCCTCCACTTT | CASSLGHLDSPLHF
NA | TRBJ2-3 | NA | TRBV7-9 | TGTGCCAGCAGCTCCCTGGGCTATCTAGATACGCAGTATTTT | CASSSLGYLDTQYF
NA | TRBJ2-1 | NA | TRBV19 | TGTGCCAGTAGTATGGAGGGTTGGAATGAGCAGTTCTTC | CASSMEGWNEQFF
NA | TRBJ2-1 | NA | TRBV12-3/TRBV12-4 | TGTGCCAGCACGACAGAGGACTACGCCAATGAGCAGTTCTTC | CASTTEDYANEQFF
TRBD1 | TRBJ2-2 | NA | TRBV7-3 | TGTGCCAGCACTCTGGGGACAGGCTCCACCGGGGAGCTGTTTTTT | CASTLGTGSTGELFF
NA | TRBJ2-2 | few | TRBV6-1 | TGTGCCCTCAGGCCCAGGGGGAACACCGGGGAGCTGTTTTTT | CALRPRGNTGELFF
NA | TRBJ2-1 | NA | TRBV14 | TGTGCCAGCTGGGAGAGTAATACCTACAATGAGCAGTTCTTC | CASWESNTYNEQFF
NA | TRBJ2-7 | few | TRBV12-3/TRBV12-4 | TGTGCCAGCAGTTTGGCGGGCCCGAGCTCCTACGAGCAGTACTTC | CASSLAGPSSYEQYF
NA | TRBJ2-2 | few | TRBV12-3/TRBV12-4 | TGTGCCAGCAGTTTAACAGGGGGGGAAACCGGGGAGCTGTTTTTT | CASSLTGGETGELFF
TRBD2 | TRBJ2-3 | NA | TRBV7-6 | TGTGCCAGCAGCTTAGCGTCGGGGGGGATCACAGATACGCAGTATTTT | CASSLASGGITDTQYF
TRBD1 | TRBJ1-5 | NA | TRBV12-3/TRBV12-4 | TGTGCCAGCAGTAACCCCAGGACAGGGGATCGACAGCCCCAGCATTTT | CASSNPRTGDRQPQHF
TRBD2 | TRBJ2-3 | few | TRBV11-2 | TGTGCCAGCAGCTCACCAAAAGCGGGGGGAAGCACAGATACGCAGTATTTT | CASSSPKAGGSTDTQYF
NA | TRBJ2-3 | NA | TRBV4-2 | TGTGCCAGCAGCCAAGAGGGCGGGGTAACAGATACGCAGTATTTT | CASSQEGGVTDTQYF
NA | TRBJ2-3 | few | TRBV12-3/TRBV12-4 | TGTGCCAGCAGTTTAGGTCATTCCACAGATACGCAGTATTTT | CASSLGHSTDTQYF
NA | TRBJ2-3 | NA | TRBV10-3 | TGTGCCATCAGTGAGGGGTATACGCAGTATTTT | CAISEGYTQYF
TRBD1 | TRBJ1-2 | NA | TRBV7-9 | TGTGCCAGCAGCCTCAGACAGGGGACCAACTATGGCTACACCTTC | CASSLRQGTNYGYTF
TRBD1 | TRBJ2-3 | few | TRBV5-1 | TGCGCCAGCAGCTTACTCGCGACCGGGACAGGGGGGGCAGATACGCAGTATTTT | CASSLLATGTGGADTQYF
NA | TRBJ2-3 | NA | TRBV12-3/TRBV12-4 | TGTGCCAGCAGTTTAGGTCTCAGGCAGTATTTT | CASSLGLRQYF
NA | TRBJ2-2 | few | TRBV12-3/TRBV12-4 | TGTGCCACCAATCACGGGGGGGACAGCCCGAACACCGGGGAGCTGTTTTTT | CATNHGGDSPNTGELFF
NA | TRBJ2-7 | few | TRBV7-8 | TGTGCCAGCAGCTACCCCCAGGGGTCCTACGAGCAGTACTTC | CASSYPQGSYEQYF
TRBD2 | TRBJ2-2 | many | TRBV9 | TGTGCCAGCAGCGATGGACTAGCGGGGCCCTACGGGGAGCTGTTTTTT | CASSDGLAGPYGELFF
TRBD1 | TRBJ2-1 | few | TRBV4-1 | TGCGCCAGCAGCAAAGGACAGGGAACCTACAATGAGCAGTTCTTC | CASSKGQGTYNEQFF
TRBD1 | TRBJ2-1 | few | TRBV5-1 | TGCGCCAGCAGCATACAGGGGGTCTCCTACAATGAGCAGTTCTTC | CASSIQGVSYNEQFF
TRBD1 | TRBJ2-7 | NA | TRBV28 | TGTGCCAGCACCCGGACAGGTTGGGACTACGAGCAGTACTTC | CASTRTGWDYEQYF
NA | TRBJ1-2 | NA | TRBV20-1 | TGCAGTGCTAGCCCAACCCCGAATGGCTACACCTTC | CSASPTPNGYTF
TRBD1 | TRBJ1-2 | few | TRBV5-1 | TGCGCCAGCAGCCCCGCAGGGACAGCATCCTATGGCTACACCTTC | CASSPAGTASYGYTF
NA | TRBJ2-7 | NA | TRBV7-3 | TGTGCCAGCAGCTCGGACGGAGTTCGGCAGTACTTC | CASSSDGVRQYF
NA | TRBJ2-4 | NA | TRBV20-1 | TGCAGTGCTAGAGATCAAGGGGGCGGGGTCAAACACATTCAGTACTTC | CSARDQGGGVKHIQYF
TRBD2 | TRBJ2-2 | NA | TRBV11-1 | TGTGCCAGCAGTTACCTCGTACTAGCGGGAACGAACACCGGGGAGCTGTTTTTT | CASSYLVLAGTNTGELFF
TRBD1 | TRBJ1-2 | few | TRBV24-1 | TGTGCCACCAGTGATCCGAAACAGGGGGCGGATGGCTACACCTTC | CATSDPKQGADGYTF
TRBD1 | TRBJ2-2 | NA | TRBV19 | TGTGCCAGCACAGGGACAGGGGACACCGGGGAGCTGTTTTTT | CASTGTGDTGELFF
NA | TRBJ2-3 | NA | TRBV20-1 | TGCAGTGCTAGAGATCATTGGGCCTGGTCGGGGCGGGCAGATACGCAGTATTTT | CSARDHWAWSGRADTQYF
NA | TRBJ2-3 | few | TRBV18 | TGTGCCAGCTCCCCAGCCCGTGGCACAGATACGCAGTATTTT | CASSPARGTDTQYF
TRBD1 | TRBJ2-7 | few | TRBV9 | TGTGCCAGCAGCGTAGCTAGGACAGGGGGCATCCCCTACGAGCAGTACTTC | CASSVARTGGIPYEQYF
NA | TRBJ1-1 | few | TRBV7-9 | TGTGCCAGCAGCTTTGGGCGGGAAGCTTTCTTT | CASSFGREAFF
TRBD1 | TRBJ2-1 | once | TRBV5-1 | TGCGCCAGCAGCTTGGTAAGGACAGGGGCTGCCTACAATGAGCAGTTCTTC | CASSLVRTGAAYNEQFF
NA | TRBJ2-5 | NA | TRBV7-7 | TGTGCCAGCAGGCCTGGGCAGTCCCCACAAGAGACCCAGTACTTC | CASRPGQSPQETQYF
NA | TRBJ2-1 | few | TRBV29-1 | TGCAGCGCACTGGATAGTGGTTTCTCCCAGAATGAGCAGTTCTTC | CSALDSGFSQNEQFF
NA | TRBJ2-2 | NA | TRBV21-1 | TGTGCCAGCAGTCAGACACGAGGGACCGGGGAGCTGTTTTTT | CASSQTRGTGELFF
NA | TRBJ2-7 | NA | TRBV5-1 | TGCGCCAGCAGCTTGATACTTGCGGATCCTAGCGAGCAGTACTTC | CASSLILADPSEQYF
NA | TRBJ1-1 | NA | TRBV4-2 | TGTGCCAGCAGCCACAAAGACCGGGACGCTGAAGCTTTCTTT | CASSHKDRDAEAFF
TRBD1 | TRBJ2-7 | few | TRBV12-3/TRBV12-4 | TGTGCCAGCAGTTTCCGGGACAGGGGCTCCGAGCAGTACTTC | CASSFRDRGSEQYF
TRBD1 | TRBJ1-2 | NA | TRBV28 | TGTGCCAGCAGTCCCCCGACAGGGGGCCACTATGGCTACACCTTC | CASSPPTGGHYGYTF
NA | TRBJ1-1 | few | TRBV20-1 | TGCAGTGCTAGACCTTCTAAAGGGGTGACTTTCTTT | CSARPSKGVTFF
NA | TRBJ1-1 | few | TRBV10-3 | TGTGCCATCAGTGAGTTGCCAGGGAAGAAGGAGATGAACACTGAAGCTTTCTTT | CAISELPGKKEMNTEAFF
NA | TRBJ2-3 | few | TRBV20-1 | TGCAGTGCTCCTGGGCGGGGAGGCATAGATACGCAGTATTTT | CSAPGRGGIDTQYF
NA | TRBJ1-1 | NA | TRBV6-5 | TGTGCCAGCAGTTGGGACGGAAGAACTGAAGCTTTCTTT | CASSWDGRTEAFF
NA | TRBJ2-7 | NA | TRBV3-1 | TGTGCCAGCAGCCCCTTAGGGGGGGGACACTCCTACGAGCAGTACTTC | CASSPLGGGHSYEQYF
TRBD2 | TRBJ2-3 | NA | TRBV29-1 | TGCAGCGTTGTGGGACTAGCGGGGGACACAGATACGCAGTATTTT | CSVVGLAGDTDTQYF
NA | TRBJ1-1 | few | TRBV12-3/TRBV12-4 | TGTGCCAGCAGTTTACCAGTAGGCCTGAACACTGAAGCTTTCTTT | CASSLPVGLNTEAFF
NA | TRBJ1-1 | NA | TRBV4-1 | TGCGCCAGCAGCCAAGGCGGGGAAACTGAAGCTTTCTTT | CASSQGGETEAFF
NA | TRBJ2-1 | NA | TRBV29-1 | TGCAGCGGTGGACGGTTGGGGGGAAATGAGCAGTTCTTC | CSGGRLGGNEQFF
NA | TRBJ1-1 | NA | TRBV29-1 | TGCAGCGTTGTGGGTTGGAACACTGAAGCTTTCTTT | CSVVGWNTEAFF